The rows below give T cell receptor beta chains drawn from one sample of a study of beta chain features in type 1 diabetes. Method: immunoSEQ multiplex PCR; TCRdb's copy keeps in-frame clones and lacks some. The sample holds tens of thousands of clones; around 63% are singletons and the top ten take less than 2%. The sequenced sample was Tregs from blood. These TCRs come from a man aged 30 to 39 with type 1 diabetes. Some clones in this sample may be carry-over from other donors' samples. Each CDR3 is given with its conserved first and last residue. Each record gives: J gene, clone size, CDR3 length, V gene, D gene, CDR3 DNA, CDR3 protein. The D gene is left open where the match is weak. A row's size may be missing; if present it is once, few, many or a size class.

TRBJ2-5 once 14 TRBV7-2 . TGTGCCAGCAGCTTAGGGCAGGTCCAAGAGACCCAGTACTTC CASSLGQVQETQYF
TRBJ2-1 . 15 TRBV28 . TGTGCCAGCAGTCGCCGACTGGTAAGGGGCAATGAGCAGTTCTTC CASSRRLVRGNEQFF
TRBJ2-1 . 16 TRBV2 TRBD2 TGTGCCAGCAGTCCTCGGACTGGCGGGGGGGCGGATGAGCAGTTCTTC CASSPRTGGGADEQFF
TRBJ1-1 . 15 TRBV6-6 TRBD1 TGTGCCAGCAGTCCGGCTGGGACAGGGGACCCTGAAGCTTTCTTT CASSPAGTGDPEAFF
TRBJ2-3 . 15 TRBV7-3 TRBD2 TGTGCCAGCACCCTTGTGGGGGGGTCCACAGATACGCAGTATTTT CASTLVGGSTDTQYF
TRBJ2-7 few 14 TRBV6-1 TRBD1 TGTGCCAGCAGTGATCGGACAGGAGCCTACGAGCAGTACTTC CASSDRTGAYEQYF
TRBJ1-6 . 12 TRBV11-2 . TGTGCCAGCAGCTTACTTAATTCACCCCTCCACTTT CASSLLNSPLHF
TRBJ1-3 . 15 TRBV7-2 . TGTGCCAGCAGCGCCCAACAGGGAGTCGGCAACACCATATATTTT CASSAQQGVGNTIYF
TRBJ2-1 . 13 TRBV4-3 . TGCGCCAGCAGCCAAGTTCGTAGCGGTGAGCAGTTCTTC CASSQVRSGEQFF
TRBJ2-3 . 14 TRBV2 TRBD1 TGTGCCAGCAGTGGACAGGGGGCGCGAGTTACGCAGTATTTT CASSGQGARVTQYF
TRBJ2-6 . 15 TRBV5-1 . TGCGCCAGCAGCTTGCCAGGTTCTGGGGCCAACGCCCTGACTTTC CASSLPGSGANALTF
TRBJ2-2 . 13 TRBV7-9 . TGTGCCAGCAGCCTCTTACTGACCGGGGAGCTGTTTTTT CASSLLLTGELFF
TRBJ1-1 once 15 TRBV9 TRBD1 TGTGCCAGCAGCGAGCCTGACAGGGGGTCCACTGAAGCTTTCTTT CASSEPDRGSTEAFF
TRBJ2-5 few 13 TRBV13 TRBD2 TGTGCCAGCAGCCCGGGGGGGCCAGAGACCCAGTACTTC CASSPGGPETQYF
TRBJ2-3 . 12 TRBV5-6 TRBD2 TGTGCCAGCAGCCGGGGGGGAGATACGCAGTATTTT CASSRGGDTQYF
TRBJ2-5 few 13 TRBV29-1 TRBD2 TGCAGCGTATCGGGGACTAGCGGAGAGACCCAGTACTTC CSVSGTSGETQYF
TRBJ1-1 . 13 TRBV5-1 . TGCGCCAGCAGCTTAGAAGAGGCCACTGAAGCTTTCTTT CASSLEEATEAFF
TRBJ2-1 . 13 TRBV18 . TGTGCCAGCTCACAAGTTCCTCAGGTTGAGCAGTTCTTC CASSQVPQVEQFF
TRBJ2-1 once 15 TRBV5-1 . TGCGCCAGCAGTCCGCGCGGGACAGTTTACAATGAGCAGTTCTTC CASSPRGTVYNEQFF
TRBJ1-6 few 13 TRBV5-1 TRBD1 TGCGCCAGCCAGGGACAGGATAATTCACCCCTCCACTTT CASQGQDNSPLHF
TRBJ1-5 few 13 TRBV2 TRBD1 TGTGCCAGCAGTGGACACCCAGGGGGGACCCAGCATTTT CASSGHPGGTQHF
TRBJ2-3 . 15 TRBV5-1 TRBD2 TGCGCCAGCCGGATGACTAGCGGATGGGCAGATACGCAGTATTTT CASRMTSGWADTQYF
TRBJ2-1 . 18 TRBV11-1 TRBD2 TGTGCCAGCAGCCCGGGGACTAGCGGGGGTACCCCCTACAATGAGCAGTTCTTC CASSPGTSGGTPYNEQFF
TRBJ2-6 . 14 TRBV6-5 . TGTGCCAGCAGCAGGGGTCCTGGGGCCAACGTCCTGACTTTC CASSRGPGANVLTF
TRBJ2-2 . 15 TRBV6-5 . TGTGCCAGCACCTGGGGGGGCTCGAACACCGGGGAGCTGTTTTTT CASTWGGSNTGELFF
TRBJ1-2 . 13 TRBV7-3 TRBD1 TGTGCCAGCAGCTTGGAGGGGGCGCGGGGCTACACCTTC CASSLEGARGYTF
TRBJ1-5 . 13 TRBV2 . TGTGCCAGCGGCCGGGAGGGTTCCCAGCCCCAGCATTTT CASGREGSQPQHF
TRBJ2-5 . 12 TRBV7-2 . TGTGCCAGCAGCTGGGGCCCCGAGACCCAGTACTTC CASSWGPETQYF
TRBJ2-2 . 15 TRBV5-1 TRBD1 TGCGCCAGCAGCTTACAGGGGCCGAACACCGGGGAGCTGTTTTTT CASSLQGPNTGELFF
TRBJ1-3 . 14 TRBV5-5 TRBD1 TGTGCCAGCAGCAAAGGACAGGGGGGAAACACCATATATTTT CASSKGQGGNTIYF
TRBJ2-1 . 15 TRBV29-1 . TGCAGCGCGTCTGGGACACTAATCCCCTACAATGAGCAGTTCTTC CSASGTLIPYNEQFF
TRBJ1-1 . 15 TRBV5-1 . TGCGCCAGCAGCTTGTGGGCAGGGTGGGACACTGAAGCTTTCTTT CASSLWAGWDTEAFF
TRBJ2-1 . 14 TRBV27 TRBD2 TGTGCCAGCTGGGGACTAGCGGTATACAATGAGCAGTTCTTC CASWGLAVYNEQFF
TRBJ2-1 . 11 TRBV7-8 . TGTGCCAGCAGCTGGCGGAATGAGCAGTTCTTC CASSWRNEQFF
TRBJ2-1 once 15 TRBV5-5 TRBD1 TGTGCCAGCAGCTTGGTGGGACAGGGACTCAATGAGCAGTTCTTC CASSLVGQGLNEQFF
TRBJ2-5 . 14 TRBV2 TRBD1 TGTGCCAGCGGCAGACAGGGGGCATCGGAGACCCAGTACTTC CASGRQGASETQYF
TRBJ2-1 few 11 TRBV5-5 . TGTGCCAGCAGGCGAGAAAATGAGCAGTTCTTC CASRRENEQFF
TRBJ2-1 . 16 TRBV2 TRBD2 TGTGCCAGCAGTGAAAGGGCTAGCGGGGGGGGTAATGAGCAGTTCTTC CASSERASGGGNEQFF
TRBJ2-3 . 16 TRBV5-1 TRBD2 TGCGCCAGCAGCCCGGGACTAGCGGGTTTCACAGATACGCAGTATTTT CASSPGLAGFTDTQYF
TRBJ1-6 . 15 TRBV5-4 TRBD1 TGTGCCAGCAGCTCCCGGACAGGGACGGTTTCACCCCTCCACTTT CASSSRTGTVSPLHF
TRBJ2-3 few 17 TRBV4-3 TRBD2 TGCGCCAGCAGCCAAGATCGGAGAAAGCGGGGGGGTGATACGCAGTATTTT CASSQDRRKRGGDTQYF
TRBJ2-2 . 16 TRBV19 . TGTGCCAGTAGTCTTACAGGATCCCCTCGGCCTGCGGAGCTGTTTTTT CASSLTGSPRPAELFF
TRBJ2-1 few 16 TRBV15 TRBD1 TGTGCCACCAGCAGACCAACCGACAGGGCATACAATGAGCAGTTCTTC CATSRPTDRAYNEQFF
TRBJ2-7 . 14 TRBV30 TRBD1 TGTGCCTGGACCACCGACAGGGGGCACTACGAGCAGTACTTC CAWTTDRGHYEQYF
TRBJ1-1 . 14 TRBV16 TRBD1 TGTGCCAGCAGCCGACAGGGCAGGAACACTGAAGCTTTCTTT CASSRQGRNTEAFF
TRBJ1-2 . 14 TRBV5-1 . TGCGCCAGCAGCTACTCCGAGGAGGTCTATGGCTACACCTTC CASSYSEEVYGYTF
TRBJ2-1 . 17 TRBV5-1 . TGCGCCAGCAGCTTCGGGCCCGGAGGGACCTCCTACAATGAGCAGTTCTTC CASSFGPGGTSYNEQFF
TRBJ2-3 few 18 TRBV27 TRBD1 TGTGCCAGCATCCAGTCCGGGACAGGGGGCGCCGGCACAGATACGCAGTATTTT CASIQSGTGGAGTDTQYF